This T cell receptor (beta chain) was identified in a study of Ad26.COV2.S vaccination and SARS-CoV-2 variants. Study-wide context: Donor had been placed in the Ad26.COV2.S arm of the COV1001 trial.

CDR3 length: 12 amino acids. Between the trimmed V and J ends, which lost 8 bases and 11 bases, there was a span of 21 bases. CDR1 and CDR2 (germline): SQVTM, ANQGSEA. Assay: immunoSEQ multiplex PCR; the TCRdb copy retains only in-frame clones and omits some. The sample has roughly 500,000 clones; about 83% are singletons. The study's findings and limits: Analytic work on TCR breadth and depth might have understated the full extent of total T cell responses. Similar non-spike TCR breadth was observed in recipients of vaccine and of placebo.

With respect to this clone: Antigen unknown.

The treatment here: about 20 received Ad26.COV2.S at low or high dose, single or two shots; 5 received placebo; per-sample allocation not given. Repertoires come from day 63 after the first vaccine or placebo injection. The source of this sequence is a person between 18 and 65 years old who received the Ad26.COV2.S COVID-19 vaccine or a placebo. This sequence joins TRBV29-1 and TRBJ1-1, with TRBD1 as a possible D gene (5 bases). The starting material was peripheral blood, obtained in a trial of Ad26.COV2.S vaccine versus placebo. The CDR3 coding sequence is TGCAGCTTCCTGGGACCGACGTCTTTGGCTTTCTTT. Translating it yields CSFLGPTSLAFF.